The clone carrying this T cell receptor beta chain was counted a few times. These data originate in a study of T cell repertoires in cytomegalovirus infection. Using its own MiXCR run on the reads, TCRdb lists one record per CDR3 protein. The sample holds 200,000 or so distinct CDR3 sequences, roughly 30% seen once. The CDR3 runs 17 residues. J lost 1 base, V lost 2 bases, and 6 bases had no gene match. CDR1 and CDR2 (germline): LGHNA, YSLEER. V usage is TRBV4-3 and J usage is TRBJ1-3, with 9 bases identical to TRBD1. The material sequenced was PBMCs. The receptor comes from a human donor in good health (CMV status not recorded). Some clones in this sample may be carry-over from other donors' samples. The CDR3 spells CASSQFDRGISGNTIYF. The CDR3 DNA follows: TGCGCCAGCAGCCAATTTGACAGGGGGATTTCTGGAAACACCATATATTTT.